This entry lists 29 T cell receptor beta chains sequenced from one sample in a study of siplizumab effects on memory and regulatory T cells. Sequencing used immunoSEQ multiplex PCR; TCRdb keeps in-frame clones, though not all of them. This table has approximately 82,000 clones, 80% to 90% appearing once. Sequencing was done on a sample of Tregs sorted from blood. The origin of the receptors is a human donor in good health.

The chain joins TRBV6-5 to TRBJ1-2; tentative D call: TRBD1 (5 bases). Trimming cost V 8 bases and J 8 bases, with 18 bases left between them. This CDR3 spans 13 amino acids. Germline V CDR1 and CDR2: MNHEY, SVGAGI. The CDR3 bases are TGTGCCAGCGCGAAGCAGGGTGGTGACGGCTACACCTTC. Translation: CASAKQGGDGYTF.

The chain is built from TRBV19 and TRBJ2-2, with D hard to call. The CDR3 totals 13 residues. Germline assignment: CDR1 LNHDA and CDR2 SQIVND (reference sequence). V was pared by 0 bases and J by 13 bases, with 12 bases between. This CDR3 is CASSIDLSLVLFF. CDR3 DNA sequence: TGTGCCAGTAGTATAGATCTATCCCTGGTGCTGTTTTTT.

The gene calls are TRBV15 and TRBJ1-5, with D perhaps TRBD1 (5 bases). CDR1 and CDR2 (germline): LNHNV, YYDKDF (reference sequence). Trimming stripped 3 bases from V and 2 bases from J, with 17 bases between. The CDR3 extends over 17 amino acids. The DNA of the CDR3 is TGTGCCACCAGCAGGGGTTTTGATCAGGGTCGCAATCAGCCCCAGCATTTT. This encodes CATSRGFDQGRNQPQHF.

The chain combines TRBV7-2 with TRBJ2-3, with D perhaps TRBD2 (5 bases). CDR3 length: 12 amino acids. V was cut by 5 bases and J by 4 bases, with 7 bases left in between. Per germline, CDR1 SGHTA and CDR2 FQGNSA. The CDR3 loop reads CASSRLSDTQYF. In DNA form, the CDR3 reads TGTGCCAGCAGCCGACTATCAGATACGCAGTATTTT.

This clone was counted once. CDR3 region: CASSLINTEAFF. The CDR3, as DNA: TGTGCCAGCAGCTTAATAAACACTGAAGCTTTCTTT. The rearrangement uses TRBV7-6 and TRBJ1-1, with D hard to call. Trimming removed 2 bases at V and 2 bases at J, with 3 bases between. The CDR3 extends over 12 amino acids. Germline V lookup: CDR1 SGHVS, CDR2 FNYEAQ.

This chain uses TRBV7-2 with TRBJ2-2; D remains unclear. In germline, CDR1 is SGHTA, CDR2 FQGNSA. The V end lost 2 bases, the J end lost 4 bases, and 11 bases lay between the germline ends. The CDR3 is made up of 15 amino acids. The CDR3 nucleotides are TGTGCCAGCAGCTTAAGACTGACGTTCACCGGGGAGCTGTTTTTT. This gives the protein CASSLRLTFTGELFF.

The chain uses TRBV7-2 and TRBJ1-2; unclear D gene. CDR1 is SGHTA, CDR2 FQGNSA, per germline. The CDR3 covers 17 residues. The ends were cut back, 1 base at V and 0 bases at J, with 15 bases in the middle. In nucleotides, the CDR3 is TGTGCCAGCAGCTTAGATGATATTGTAGGTTCTAACTATGGCTACACCTTC. This encodes CASSLDDIVGSNYGYTF.

The chain uses TRBV25-1 and TRBJ1-6; D gene ambiguous. V dropped 8 bases and J dropped 5 bases, with 10 bases sitting between them. This CDR3 comprises 13 residues. CDR1 and CDR2 from the germline V gene are MGHDK and SYGVNS. The CDR3 sequence: CASRGPDNSPLHF. CDR3 coding DNA: TGTGCCAGCCGAGGACCCGATAATTCACCCCTCCACTTT. The variable domain in full, with the rest retrieved from reference TRBV25-1 and TRBJ1-6, is EADIYQTPRYLVIGTGKKITLECSQTMGHDKMYWYQQDPGMELHLIHYSYGVNSTEKGDLSSESTVSRIRTEHFPLTLESARPSHTSQYLCASRGPDNSPLHFGNGTRLTVT.

The chain employs TRBV6-1 and TRBJ2-7; the match to TRBD2 covers 11 bases. The CDR3 runs 14 residues. V shed 6 bases and J 4 bases; nucleotides not matched to a gene: 5. The germline CDR1 and CDR2 sequences are MNHNS and SASEGT. CDR3 loop: CASRVSGGEYEQYF. CDR3 bases: TGTGCCAGCAGGGTTAGCGGGGGGGAGTACGAGCAGTACTTC.

The V gene is TRBV30, the J gene TRBJ1-6; D ambiguous. V was clipped by 3 bases and J by 2 bases, with 8 bases between them. The CDR3 is 14 residues long. Germline lookup yields CDR1 GTSNPN and CDR2 SVGIG (reference sequence). The CDR3: CAWRGLAYNSPLHF. The DNA of the CDR3 is TGTGCCTGGAGGGGGTTAGCCTATAATTCACCCCTCCACTTT.

The chain carries TRBV6-1 and TRBJ1-3; weak D call: TRBD1 (6 bases). V lost 6 bases and J 9 bases, leaving 18 bases between the germline ends. The CDR3 runs to 14 residues. Looked up from germline, CDR1 is MNHNS and CDR2 is SASEGT. CDR3 amino acids: CASRGVITGATIYF. CDR3 in DNA: TGTGCCAGCAGGGGGGTGATAACGGGGGCCACCATATATTTT.

The rearrangement joins TRBV2 to TRBJ2-5; D is possibly TRBD1 (6 bases). V was shortened by 10 bases and J by 3 bases, with 9 bases between the two germline ends. Per the germline V gene, CDR1 is SNHLY and CDR2 is FYNNEI. The CDR3 has 11 amino acids. The chain's CDR3 is CATGTKETQYF. CDR3 DNA: TGTGCCACCGGGACAAAAGAGACCCAGTACTTC.

The chain recombines TRBV16 with TRBJ1-2; D remains unclear. Germline values: CDR1 KGHSY, CDR2 FQNENV. There are 12 residues in the CDR3. Between the trimmed V and J ends, which lost 1 base and 6 bases, there was a span of 6 bases. CDR3 sequence: CASSQLGNGYTF. CDR3 coding DNA: TGTGCCAGCAGCCAATTAGGTAATGGCTACACCTTC.

The V gene is TRBV6-6, the J gene TRBJ2-7; 9 nucleotides agree with TRBD1. The germline CDR1 and CDR2 sequences are MNHNY and SVGAGI (reference sequence). After removal of 5 bases from V and 5 bases from J, the junction contained 13 bases not matched to a gene. The CDR3 has 16 amino acids. The CDR3 DNA sequence: TGTGCCAGCAGTACCCGAGATCGGGACAGGGCCCACGAGCAGTACTTC. Protein: CASSTRDRDRAHEQYF.

This chain links TRBV4-3 with TRBJ1-1, with unresolved D. Germline V gene sequence: CDR1 LGHNA, CDR2 YSLEER. CDR3 length: 13 residues. The ends were cut back, 5 bases at V and 0 bases at J, with 7 bases in the middle. The DNA for the CDR3 is TGCGCCAGCAGCAGGGAGTTGAACACTGAAGCTTTCTTT. It yields the protein CASSRELNTEAFF.

The chain combines TRBV19 with TRBJ1-6; D remains unclear. Germline CDR1 LNHDA, CDR2 SQIVND (reference sequence). Deletions cut 5 bases from V and 0 bases from J, with 11 bases between. The CDR3 has 16 amino acids. CDR3 protein: CASSPLISSYNSPLHF. CDR3 coding DNA: TGTGCCAGTAGTCCCCTAATCAGCTCCTATAATTCACCCCTCCACTTT. Supplemented by reference TRBV19 and TRBJ1-6, the full variable domain reads DGGITQSPKYLFRKEGQNVTLSCEQNLNHDAMYWYRQDPGQGLRLIYYSQIVNDFQKGDIAEGYSVSREKKESFPLTVTSAQKNPTAFYLCASSPLISSYNSPLHFGNGTRLTVT.

The chain has TRBV5-1 and TRBJ2-3, with 14 bases lining up with TRBD2. Germline V gives CDR1 SGHRS, CDR2 YFSETQ. The CDR3 has 15 residues. With 3 bases clipped from V and 6 bases from J, the junction kept 3 bases outside the gene matches. The DNA for the CDR3 is TGCGCCAGCAGCTGGACTAGCGGGGGGCCGGATACGCAGTATTTT. This sequence encodes CASSWTSGGPDTQYF.

The chain has TRBV12-5 and TRBJ1-4; D may be TRBD1 (5 bases). Trimming left V 7 bases short and J 0 bases short, with 12 bases between. Germline V gene data show CDR1 as LGHNT and CDR2 as FRNRAP. CDR3 length: 15 residues. The CDR3, as DNA: TGTGCTAGTGCCTTGGGGGGTGCAACTAATGAAAAACTGTTTTTT. This encodes CASALGGATNEKLFF.

The rearrangement uses TRBV19 and TRBJ1-5; D is uncertain. This CDR3 is built from 14 residues. The germline CDR1 and CDR2 sequences are LNHDA and SQIVND (reference sequence). V was shortened by 0 bases and J by 0 bases, with 3 bases between the two germline ends. The CDR3 DNA reads TGTGCCAGTAGTATAGATAATAGCAATCAGCCCCAGCATTTT. Translating gives CASSIDNSNQPQHF.

The chain couples TRBV29-1 to TRBJ1-3; D uncertain. This CDR3 is 12 amino acids long. Germline V gene data show CDR1 as SQVTM and CDR2 as ANQGSEA. Between the trimmed V and J ends, which lost 4 bases and 3 bases, there was a span of 7 bases. CDR3 region: CSVGLLGNTIYF. The CDR3 DNA sequence: TGCAGCGTTGGGTTACTTGGAAACACCATATATTTT.

This sequence joins TRBV5-1 and TRBJ2-7; D is undetermined. Germline CDR1 reads SGHRS; CDR2 reads YFSETQ. CDR3 length equals 13 residues. The V and J ends lost 2 bases and 2 bases respectively, with 8 bases between them. The CDR3 reads CASSLSAAYEQYF. CDR3 nucleotides: TGCGCCAGCAGCTTATCGGCCGCCTACGAGCAGTACTTC.

This clone occurred once. This sequence joins TRBV7-3 and TRBJ2-7, with D possibly TRBD1 on 6 matching bases. CDR1 SGHTA and CDR2 FQGTGA come from the germline V gene. V was shortened by 0 bases and J by 2 bases, with 11 bases between the two germline ends. This CDR3 contains 15 residues. The CDR3 bases are TGTGCCAGCAGCTTAACGGCAGGGGAAACCTACGAGCAGTACTTC. This sequence encodes CASSLTAGETYEQYF.

The chain combines TRBV30 with TRBJ2-2, with D possibly TRBD2 on 5 matching bases. CDR3 size: 16 residues. CDR1 is GTSNPN, CDR2 SVGIG, per germline (reference sequence). Trimming left V 3 bases short and J 0 bases short, with 14 bases between. CDR3 in DNA: TGTGCCTGGAGCGCGGCTAGCCCGACGAACACCGGGGAGCTGTTTTTT. The encoded protein is CAWSAASPTNTGELFF.

This clone was seen a handful of times. The chain links TRBV10-2 to TRBJ1-6, with D unresolved. The V gene's germline CDR1 is WSHSY and CDR2 SAAADI. The V gene lost 6 bases and the J gene lost 7 bases, with 4 bases spanning the gap. The CDR3 spans 11 residues. The chain's CDR3 is CASRDNSPLHF. In DNA form, the CDR3 reads TGCGCCAGCAGAGACAATTCACCCCTCCACTTT.

CDR3: CASSPGGTHGYTF. The CDR3 bases are TGTGCCAGCAGCCCAGGGGGCACCCATGGCTACACCTTC. The J gene is TRBJ1-2, the V gene TRBV7-9, with 8 positions matching TRBD1. Germline CDR1 reads SEHNR; CDR2 reads FQNEAQ (reference sequence). The CDR3 sequence is 13 residues long. J was trimmed by 6 bases and V by 5 bases; bases with no gene match: 5.

The rearrangement links TRBV4-1 to TRBJ2-2, with D perhaps TRBD2 (5 bases). The CDR3 has 14 amino acids. V was clipped by 0 bases and J by 5 bases, with 7 bases between them. Germline V gene sequence: CDR1 MGHRA, CDR2 YSYEKL. The CDR3 nucleotides read TGCGCCAGCAGCCAAGATCCGGGGACCGGGGAGCTGTTTTTT. Translating gives CASSQDPGTGELFF.

The rearrangement uses TRBV6-4 and TRBJ1-2; D unclear. V gave up 0 bases and J gave up 9 bases, with 8 bases separating them. The CDR3 consists of 12 residues. Germline V gene data show CDR1 as MRHNA and CDR2 as SNTAGT. The CDR3 region has the DNA TGTGCCAGCAGTGACTCTCCGGGGAGCTACACCTTC. Protein: CASSDSPGSYTF.

This clone was observed a single time. The chain uses TRBV4-2 and TRBJ1-4, with 8 bases matching TRBD1. CDR1 and CDR2 (germline): LGHNA, YNFKEQ. After removal of 1 base from V and 8 bases from J, the junction contained 6 bases not matched to a gene. There are 15 residues in the CDR3. The CDR3: CASSQVGTGEEKLFF. The CDR3 DNA follows: TGTGCCAGCAGCCAAGTAGGGACAGGAGAGGAAAAACTGTTTTTT.

The chain combines TRBV5-1 with TRBJ2-5, with 7 bases aligning to TRBD1. V shed 5 bases, J shed 2 bases, and the junction held 6 bases outside the gene matches. The CDR3 is 14 residues long. CDR1 and CDR2 (germline): SGHRS, YFSETQ. The CDR3 nucleotides read TGCGCCAGCAGTCTTGGGACAGCACAAGAGACCCAGTACTTC. Translation gives CASSLGTAQETQYF.